The T cell receptor (beta chain) described here comes from a study of CD4 T cells in relation to SARS-CoV-2 and coronaviruses. The overall study: ViraFEST: approximately 10-day antigen culture of PBMCs, then TCR beta CDR3 sequencing. Study-wide results and limits: Compared with monoreactive clones, crossreactive clones showed significantly weaker SARS-CoV-2 expansion.

Sequencing was performed with immunoSEQ multiplex PCR; in TCRdb, only in-frame clones are kept and a portion is missing. Here the sample spans more than 20,000 clones, approximately 70% being singletons. With 2 bases removed from V and 4 bases from J, the gap between germline ends came to 10 bases. The CDR3 is made up of 13 amino acids. Germline V lookup: CDR1 SQVTM, CDR2 ANQGSEA. The unexposed donors gave CD4+ T cells in about 2011-2019, prior to COVID-19. CD4+ T cells were isolated from the cells after more than nine days of culture. As regards this clone: Antigen unknown.

This TCR came from a human donor in good health. Sequenced input: CD4+ T cells from PBMCs, cultured in vitro. The chain joins TRBV29-1 to TRBJ2-3; TRBD2 is a possible D gene (5 bases). The CDR3 spells CSVESTRADTQYF. CDR3 coding DNA: TGCAGCGTTGAATCTACGAGGGCAGATACGCAGTATTTT.